This TCR beta chain was profiled in a study of monozygotic twins with cystic fibrosis. As for the study in general: Library input was about 3 micrograms of fragmented DNA, with about 15 PCR cycles.

TCRdb's copy holds only in-frame clones and misses some; the assay was immunoSEQ multiplex PCR. Of approximately 10,000 clones listed, about 98% are singletons. About this clone: The antigen remains undetermined.

Study-wide results and caveats: Monozygotic CF twin pairs shared significantly more nucleotide-identical clonotypes than unrelated CF individuals did.

The V gene lost 6 bases and the J gene lost 1 base, with 10 bases spanning the gap. Germline CDR1 reads SNHLY; CDR2 reads FYNNEI. The CDR3 has 14 amino acids. Material for sequencing was blood. This clonotype originated in a girl under 10 years old with cystic fibrosis. The rearrangement uses TRBV2 and TRBJ1-5; unclear D gene. CDR3 residues: CASRGLNSNQPQHF. As DNA, the CDR3 is TGTGCCAGCAGGGGTCTCAACAGCAATCAGCCCCAGCATTTT.